The clone carrying this TCR beta chain was recorded many times. The antigen is not known. Unsorted libraries were generated from 2 million PBMCs. These cells had been stored in RNAlater at -80 C. The data stem from a study of neurological immune-mediated disorders. From germline, CDR1 is SGHKS and CDR2 YYEKEE (reference sequence). The CDR3 covers 17 residues. The V end lost 2 bases, the J end lost 0 bases, and 14 bases lay between the germline ends. Broader study findings: None of the CDR3 amino acid sequences in expanded clones turned up in more than one subject, which points to private repertoires in all groups.

It was by 5'RACE with 10-nucleotide random UMIs that the cDNA was made. TCRdb independently ran MiXCR on the 5' RACE reads; one entry per CDR3 protein. The sample records 70,000 to 95,000 distinct CDR3 sequences, 12% to 15% being singletons. The sample taken for sequencing was PBMCs. The TCR comes from a woman aged 50 to 60 in good health. The chain has TRBV5-5 and TRBJ2-2; TRBD1 is a possible D gene (5 bases). The CDR3 DNA reads as TGTGCCAGCAGCTTCTCCTCTGGGGCTACGAACACCGGGGAGCTGTTTTTT. Amino acid sequence: CASSFSSGATNTGELFF.